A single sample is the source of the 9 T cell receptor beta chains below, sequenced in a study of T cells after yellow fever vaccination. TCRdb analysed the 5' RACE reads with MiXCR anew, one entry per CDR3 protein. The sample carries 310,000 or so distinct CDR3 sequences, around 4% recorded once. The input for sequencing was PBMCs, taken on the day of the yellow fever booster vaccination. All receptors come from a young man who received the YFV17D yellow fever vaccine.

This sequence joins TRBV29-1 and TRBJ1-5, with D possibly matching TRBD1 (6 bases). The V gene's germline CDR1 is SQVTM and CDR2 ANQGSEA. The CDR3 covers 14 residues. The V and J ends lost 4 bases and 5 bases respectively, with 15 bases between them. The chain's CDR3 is CSVGEGTLDQPQHF. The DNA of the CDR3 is TGCAGCGTTGGGGAGGGGACACTTGATCAGCCCCAGCATTTT.

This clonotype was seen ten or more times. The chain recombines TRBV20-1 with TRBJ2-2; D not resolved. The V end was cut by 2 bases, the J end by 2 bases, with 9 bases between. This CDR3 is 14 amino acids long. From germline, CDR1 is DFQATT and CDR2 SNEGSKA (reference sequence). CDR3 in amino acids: CSARSGGNTGELFF. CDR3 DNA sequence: TGCAGTGCTAGATCGGGCGGAAACACCGGGGAGCTGTTTTTT.

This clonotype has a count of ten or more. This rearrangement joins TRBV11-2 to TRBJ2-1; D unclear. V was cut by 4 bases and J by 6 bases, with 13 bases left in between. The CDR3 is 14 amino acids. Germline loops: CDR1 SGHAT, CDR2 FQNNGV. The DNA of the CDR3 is TGTGCCAGCAGCTCTTACGACCCGCCCAATGAGCAGTTCTTC. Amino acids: CASSSYDPPNEQFF.

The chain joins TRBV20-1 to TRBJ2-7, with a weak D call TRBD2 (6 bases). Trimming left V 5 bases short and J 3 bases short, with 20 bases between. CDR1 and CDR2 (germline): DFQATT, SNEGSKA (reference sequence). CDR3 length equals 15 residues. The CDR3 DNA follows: TGCAGTGCTGCCCGAGAGTACAGGAGGGGCTACGAGCAGTACTTC. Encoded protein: CSAAREYRRGYEQYF.

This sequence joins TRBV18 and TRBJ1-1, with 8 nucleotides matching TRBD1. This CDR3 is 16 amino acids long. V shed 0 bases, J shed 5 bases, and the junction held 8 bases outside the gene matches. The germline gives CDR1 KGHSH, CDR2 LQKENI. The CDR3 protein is CASSPPRDRIGTEAFF. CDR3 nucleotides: TGTGCCAGCTCACCACCGAGGGACAGGATAGGAACTGAAGCTTTCTTT.

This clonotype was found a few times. The CDR3, as DNA: TGTGCCATCAGTGAAACAGGTGGAGCAGGGGGCTACACCTTC. Protein sequence: CAISETGGAGGYTF. The J gene is TRBJ1-2, the V gene TRBV10-3; D is possibly TRBD1 (5 bases). Looked up from germline, CDR1 is ENHRY and CDR2 is SYGVKD. The V gene lost 3 bases and the J gene lost 8 bases, with 16 bases spanning the gap. There are 14 residues in the CDR3.

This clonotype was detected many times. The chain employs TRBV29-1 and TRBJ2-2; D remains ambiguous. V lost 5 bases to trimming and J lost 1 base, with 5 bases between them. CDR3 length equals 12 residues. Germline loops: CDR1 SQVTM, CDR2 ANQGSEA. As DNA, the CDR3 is TGCAGCGTTACACAGAACACCGGGGAGCTGTTTTTT. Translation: CSVTQNTGELFF.

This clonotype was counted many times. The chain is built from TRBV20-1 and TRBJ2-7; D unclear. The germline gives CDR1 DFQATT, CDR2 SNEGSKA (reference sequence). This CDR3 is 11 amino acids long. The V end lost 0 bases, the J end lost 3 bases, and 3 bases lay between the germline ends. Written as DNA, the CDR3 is TGCAGTGCTAGAGATTTCTACGAGCAGTACTTC. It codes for CSARDFYEQYF.

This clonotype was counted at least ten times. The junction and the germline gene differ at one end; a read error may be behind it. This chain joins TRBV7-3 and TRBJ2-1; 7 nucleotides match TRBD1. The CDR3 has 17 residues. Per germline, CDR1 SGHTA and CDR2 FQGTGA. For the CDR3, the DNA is TGTGCCAGCAGCATAACAGGGGCCCGTTCGACCTACAATGAGCAGTTCTTC. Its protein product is CASSITGARSTYNEQFF.